A selection of T cell receptor beta chains follows, all from one sample in a study of cytomegalovirus exposure and HLA in healthy donors. Some clones are missing from TCRdb's copy, which holds only in-frame ones; the method was immunoSEQ multiplex PCR. The sample holds some 120,000 clones; about 90% are singletons and the top ten take roughly 2%. The sample comprised PBMCs. The receptors originated from a woman aged 18-29 years in good health and CMV-seronegative. CDR3s include the opening cysteine and the closing phenylalanine or tryptophan. A D gene is named only where the DNA matches it firmly. Clone size is stated in some rows and not others, as once, few, many or a class when expanded.

d_call clone_size j_call v_call cdr3_nt cdr3_aa
. . TRBJ2-7 TRBV4-2 TGTGCCAGCAGCCAGAGTCACTCCTACGAGCAGTACTTC CASSQSHSYEQYF
. . TRBJ1-1 TRBV14 TGTGCCAGCAGCCACCATTCACGGGGTTACACTGAAGCTTTCTTT CASSHHSRGYTEAFF
. . TRBJ2-3 TRBV5-1 TGCGCCAGCAGCCAACGAGGGCAGGGGCGAAATACGCAGTATTTT CASSQRGQGRNTQYF
TRBD1 . TRBJ2-7 TRBV30 TGTGCCTGGAGTGGGGGCTGGGGTGGACAGGGTGACAACGAGCAGTACTTC CAWSGGWGGQGDNEQYF
TRBD2 . TRBJ2-7 TRBV6-1 TGTGCCAGCAGTGAAGCGTGGCCGCCCGGGACTAGCGGGAGGACCACCTACGAGCAGTACTTC CASSEAWPPGTSGRTTYEQYF
. . TRBJ1-6 TRBV4-1 TGCGCCAGCAGCCAAGACGATTCGAGCTCCTATAATTCACCCCTCCACTTT CASSQDDSSSYNSPLHF
. . TRBJ2-7 TRBV5-1 TGCGCCAGCGGCCCAGGCGTCAGCTACGAGCAGTACTTC CASGPGVSYEQYF
TRBD1 . TRBJ2-7 TRBV18 TGTGCCAGCTCACCTGGGACAGGGGGACTCTACGAGCAGTACTTC CASSPGTGGLYEQYF
TRBD2 once TRBJ2-3 TRBV18 TGTGCCAGCTCACCACCAAAACTAGCGGGACGCACAGATACGCAGTATTTT CASSPPKLAGRTDTQYF
. . TRBJ2-2 TRBV30 TGTGCCTGGAGTGCCTCACTAATTTCGAACACCGGGGAGCTGTTTTTT CAWSASLISNTGELFF
TRBD2 . TRBJ2-7 TRBV5-1 TGCGCCAGCAAGTCTTATGGTAGCGGGCCCTCCTACGAGCAGTACTTC CASKSYGSGPSYEQYF
. . TRBJ1-2 TRBV30 TGTGCCTGGAGAAGCCCTGGGAGGAAGGGTAACTATGGCTACACCTTC CAWRSPGRKGNYGYTF
. . TRBJ2-2 TRBV2 TGTGCCAGCAGTGCTCAAGGGGTGGCCGGGGAGCTGTTTTTT CASSAQGVAGELFF
. . TRBJ2-6 TRBV29-1 TGCAGCGTTGTCGGTCAGGTCCCCTCTGGGGCCAACGTCCTGACTTTC CSVVGQVPSGANVLTF
TRBD1 . TRBJ2-7 TRBV6-5 TGTGCCAGCATCATGGGGACAGAAGGCTACGAGCAGTACTTC CASIMGTEGYEQYF
TRBD1 . TRBJ1-3 TRBV14 TGTGCCAGCAGCCAGGTCAGGGGGTATGGAAACACCATATATTTT CASSQVRGYGNTIYF
TRBD1 . TRBJ2-3 TRBV19 TGTGCCAGTAGAAGGACAGGGACAGATACGCAGTATTTT CASRRTGTDTQYF
TRBD1 . TRBJ1-2 TRBV5-4 TGTGCCAGCAGCTTGGTGGAAGGGGGCGTTGGCTACACCTTC CASSLVEGGVGYTF
. . TRBJ1-1 TRBV7-3 TGTGCCAGCAGCTTAACCGGGGGGATTGAAGCTTTCTTT CASSLTGGIEAFF
. . TRBJ1-3 TRBV6-1 TGTGCCAGCAGTGATAGCTCTGGAAACACCATATATTTT CASSDSSGNTIYF
. . TRBJ2-7 TRBV5-6 TGTGCCAGCAGCTCCGAGGGCGGCTCCTACGAGCAGTACTTC CASSSEGGSYEQYF
TRBD2 . TRBJ2-5 TRBV10-3 TGTGCCACGAGGACTAGCGGGGGGGTAGGAGAGACCCAGTACTTC CATRTSGGVGETQYF
TRBD1 once TRBJ2-5 TRBV9 TGTGCCAGCAGCGTAGGACAGGGGGGGAGAGAGACCCAGTACTTC CASSVGQGGRETQYF
TRBD2 once TRBJ2-3 TRBV7-3 TGTGCCAGCAGCTTAGGGACTAGCGGGACAGATACGCAGTATTTT CASSLGTSGTDTQYF
. . TRBJ1-1 TRBV6-5 TGTGCCAGCAGTTACCGCCGGGACATCCTTTCGGAAGCTTTCTTT CASSYRRDILSEAFF
. . TRBJ1-1 TRBV5-4 TGTGCCAGCAGCTTGGACCCTAGCACTGAAGCTTTCTTT CASSLDPSTEAFF
TRBD2 . TRBJ2-7 TRBV15 TGTGCCACCAGCAGCGATGGACTAGCGGGACTCTACGAGCAGTACTTC CATSSDGLAGLYEQYF
TRBD1 . TRBJ2-7 TRBV28 TGTGCCAGCAGTTCCGGACAGGGGGGCGAGCAGTACTTC CASSSGQGGEQYF
TRBD1 . TRBJ2-1 TRBV5-1 TGCGCCAGCAGCTTGGTGGTAGGGGGCGATGAGCAGTTCTTC CASSLVVGGDEQFF
. . TRBJ2-5 TRBV12-5 TGTGCTAGTGGTTTGGGAAACAGGTTGTCGTACCAAGAGACCCAGTACTTC CASGLGNRLSYQETQYF
TRBD2 . TRBJ2-7 TRBV6-1 TGTGCCAGCAGCCGGACTAGCGGGGGTCCCGAGCAGTACTTC CASSRTSGGPEQYF
TRBD1 . TRBJ1-6 TRBV4-1 TGCGCCAGCAGCCACCTCGGGGACAGGAAGAATTCACCCCTCCACTTT CASSHLGDRKNSPLHF
. . TRBJ2-7 TRBV15 TGTGCCACCAGCGAGCGACTCGGCGGTCCCTACGAGCAGTACTTC CATSERLGGPYEQYF
. . TRBJ2-3 TRBV28 TGTGCCAGCAGTTTTCGGGCGGGACGGATGGATACGCAGTATTTT CASSFRAGRMDTQYF
. . TRBJ2-5 TRBV6-1 TGTGCCAGCGGCCGACACCATACGTACCAAGAGACCCAGTACTTC CASGRHHTYQETQYF
TRBD2 . TRBJ2-1 TRBV5-1 TGCGCCAGCAGCTTGGTTAGCGGGGGGGGCAATGAGCAGTTCTTC CASSLVSGGGNEQFF
. . TRBJ2-7 TRBV29-1 TGCAGCGCCCATGACGGGGTCTCCGAGCAGTACTTC CSAHDGVSEQYF
. . TRBJ2-1 TRBV5-1 TGCGCCAGCAGGGCAGACCAGGGCTCCTACAATGAGCAGTTCTTC CASRADQGSYNEQFF
TRBD1 . TRBJ1-3 TRBV4-1 TGCGCCAGCAGCTTCCGACAGGGCTCTGGAAACACCATATATTTT CASSFRQGSGNTIYF
. . TRBJ2-7 TRBV7-2 TGTGCCAGCAGCTTAGCCCGGGGAGAGACCTACGAGCAGTACTTC CASSLARGETYEQYF
. . TRBJ2-2 TRBV30 TGTGCCTGGAGTGAGGTAGCGGTCAACACCGGGGAGCTGTTTTTT CAWSEVAVNTGELFF
TRBD1 . TRBJ1-3 TRBV9 TGTGCCAGCAGCACGCGACAGGGTGTAGGTGGAAACACCATATATTTT CASSTRQGVGGNTIYF
. . TRBJ1-5 TRBV28 TGTGCCAGCAGACTACAGGGCAGCAATCAGCCCCAGCATTTT CASRLQGSNQPQHF
. . TRBJ1-1 TRBV6-6 TGTGCCAGCAGTTACGCGATGAACACTGAAGCTTTCTTT CASSYAMNTEAFF
. once TRBJ2-3 TRBV4-1 TGCGCCAGCAGCCAAGATTCGGGGGTGGGAACAGATACGCAGTATTTT CASSQDSGVGTDTQYF
. . TRBJ1-1 TRBV9 TGTGCCAGCAGCGTAGGGACCGGCGGGGGCACTGAAGCTTTCTTT CASSVGTGGGTEAFF
. . TRBJ1-5 TRBV28 TGTGCCAGCAACTGGCAGCCCCAGCATTTT CASNWQPQHF